This T cell receptor (beta chain) was captured by sequencing in a study of T cell responses to AZD1222 COVID-19 vaccine. For this clone: Antigen: not known.

Findings and limits, study-wide: Reportedly, close to half of spike-specific TCRs are directed against unmutated variant regions. Distributed over spike, vaccine-associated CD4 TCRs predominated at 160-218 and 743-854.

The protocol was immunoSEQ multiplex PCR, while the TCRdb copy is restricted to in-frame clones and leaves out a portion. The top ten clones hold around 7.6% of a sample with about 150,000 clones, more than 80% of them seen once. V lost 1 base and J 2 bases, leaving 14 bases between the germline ends. CDR1 and CDR2 from the germline V gene are SGHTA and FQGNSA. The CDR3 has 16 amino acids. Source: peripheral blood, taken 28 days after the second dose of the MenACWY control vaccine. The gene calls are TRBV7-2 and TRBJ2-5, with a possible D match to TRBD2 (7 bases). This sequence originates from an adult who received the MenACWY meningococcal vaccine as a control. In nucleotides, the CDR3 is TGTGCCAGCAGCTTAGTTAGGGGGACTAAGCAAGAGACCCAGTACTTC. It is translated as CASSLVRGTKQETQYF.